The entry below gives a single TCR beta chain sequence along with its context. Its specificity is unknown. Deletions cut 3 bases from V and 1 base from J, with 21 bases between. The germline V gene has CDR1 SGHAT and CDR2 FQNNGV. The CDR3 is 19 amino acids. The data were obtained in a study of graft-versus-host responses after intestinal transplantation. TCRdb's table, derived via immunoSEQ multiplex PCR, lists solely in-frame clones and lacks some. Of tens of thousands of clones in the sample, about four fifths were seen once. This receptor was obtained from a human donor who received an intestinal transplant. Sequencing used unstimulated CD8+ T cells sorted from spleen or lymph node cells, obtained before intestinal transplant. V usage is TRBV11-2 and J usage is TRBJ1-4; D unresolved. The CDR3 nucleotides are TGTGCCAGCAGCTTTTGGGATAGGCACCTAGGAGGAACTAATGAAAAACTGTTTTTT. Encoded protein: CASSFWDRHLGGTNEKLFF.